The subject of this entry is one T cell receptor (beta chain). The data derive from a study of blood T cell repertoires in COVID-19. For the study at large: Some COVID-19 samples were acute and others convalescent; all came from the United States, Italy and Spain.

Data came from immunoSEQ multiplex PCR; TCRdb stores just in-frame clones and leaves some out. The sample shows a few hundred thousand clones, around 90% of them seen only once. Cohort 3 donors counted as recovered after two negative PCRs, clearance, or resolved symptoms. Germline V CDR1 and CDR2: SQVTM, ANQGSEA. Trimming took 6 bases from V and 1 from J; bases not matched to a gene: 5. This CDR3 spans 15 amino acids. The chain employs TRBV29-1 and TRBJ2-5; 13 positions match TRBD2. This receptor was taken from a woman aged 25 to 39 who had recovered from COVID-19. Material: PBMCs or T cells enriched from blood (not recorded which). The DNA for the CDR3 is TGCAGCGTACTCGGACTAGCGGGGGCCCAAGAGACCCAGTACTTC. Translated: CSVLGLAGAQETQYF.